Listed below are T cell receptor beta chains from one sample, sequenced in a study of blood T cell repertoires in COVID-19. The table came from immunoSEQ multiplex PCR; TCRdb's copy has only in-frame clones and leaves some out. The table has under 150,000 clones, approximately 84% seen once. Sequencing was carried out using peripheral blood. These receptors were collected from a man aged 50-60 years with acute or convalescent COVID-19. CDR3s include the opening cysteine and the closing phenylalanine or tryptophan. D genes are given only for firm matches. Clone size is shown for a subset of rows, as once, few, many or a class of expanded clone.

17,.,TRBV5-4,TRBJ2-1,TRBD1,CASSNGQGGSSYNEQFF,TGTGCCAGCTCCAACGGACAGGGCGGAAGCTCCTACAATGAGCAGTTCTTC
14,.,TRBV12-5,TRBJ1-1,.,CASGWGGMNTEAFF,TGTGCTAGTGGATGGGGGGGGATGAACACTGAAGCTTTCTTT
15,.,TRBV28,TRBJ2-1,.,CASSLGRADYNEQFF,TGTGCCAGCAGTTTGGGCAGGGCAGATTACAATGAGCAGTTCTTC
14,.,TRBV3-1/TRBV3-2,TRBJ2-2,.,CASSARDIDGELFF,TGTGCCAGCAGCGCCCGGGACATTGACGGGGAGCTGTTTTTT
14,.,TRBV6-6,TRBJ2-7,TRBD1,CASRSRDSSYEQYF,TGTGCCAGCAGAAGCCGGGACAGTTCCTACGAGCAGTACTTC
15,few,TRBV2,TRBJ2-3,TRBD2,CASSELAGGPGTQYF,TGTGCCAGCAGTGAACTGGCGGGGGGGCCGGGAACGCAGTATTTT
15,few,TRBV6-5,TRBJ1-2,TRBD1,CASSPSRGQGSGYTF,TGTGCCAGCAGCCCCTCCCGGGGACAGGGTAGCGGCTACACCTTC
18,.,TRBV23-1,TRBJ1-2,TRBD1,CASSQSTGQGASNYGYTF,TGCGCCAGCAGTCAATCAACGGGACAGGGGGCTTCTAACTATGGCTACACCTTC
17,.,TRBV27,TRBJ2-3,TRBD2,CASSSRGAGLASDTQYF,TGTGCCAGCAGTTCCCGTGGGGCGGGACTAGCCTCAGATACGCAGTATTTT
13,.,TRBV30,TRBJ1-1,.,CAWSATGNTEAFF,TGTGCCTGGAGTGCGACAGGGAACACTGAAGCTTTCTTT